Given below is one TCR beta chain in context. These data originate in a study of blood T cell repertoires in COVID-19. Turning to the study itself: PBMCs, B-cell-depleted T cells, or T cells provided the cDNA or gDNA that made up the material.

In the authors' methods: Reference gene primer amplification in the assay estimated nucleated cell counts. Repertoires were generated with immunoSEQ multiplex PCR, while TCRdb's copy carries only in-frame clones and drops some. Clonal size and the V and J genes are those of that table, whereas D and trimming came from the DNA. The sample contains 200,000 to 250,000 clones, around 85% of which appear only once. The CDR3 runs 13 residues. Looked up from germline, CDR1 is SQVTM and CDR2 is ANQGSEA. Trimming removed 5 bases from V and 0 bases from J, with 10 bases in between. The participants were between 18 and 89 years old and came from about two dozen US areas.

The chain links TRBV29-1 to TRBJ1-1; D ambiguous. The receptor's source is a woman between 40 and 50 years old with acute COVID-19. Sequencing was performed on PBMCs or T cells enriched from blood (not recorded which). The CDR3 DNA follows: TGCAGCGTTACTCGAGCCTTGAACACTGAAGCTTTCTTT. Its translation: CSVTRALNTEAFF.